The 24 T cell receptor beta chains below all came from one sample that was sequenced in a study of identical twins. TCRdb processed the 5' RACE reads anew with MiXCR; each CDR3 protein has one entry. The data contain a few hundred thousand distinct CDR3 sequences, about 9% of them singletons. These same data were also listed under a study on yellow fever vaccine responses in identical twins.

The sequenced sample was CD8+ T cells sorted from blood. The receptors derive from a woman under 30 in good health.

The chain links TRBV5-1 to TRBJ2-3; 9 bases are a match to TRBD2. J lost 2 bases, V lost 0 bases, and 4 bases had no gene match. In germline, CDR1 is SGHRS, CDR2 YFSETQ. CDR3 length equals 16 residues. For the CDR3, the DNA is TGCGCCAGCAGCTTGGTAGCGGGGGAGTACACAGATACGCAGTATTTT. Residues: CASSLVAGEYTDTQYF.

The genes are TRBV7-9 and TRBJ2-1; 14 nucleotides line up with TRBD2. This CDR3 has 17 residues. Germline V gives CDR1 SEHNR, CDR2 FQNEAQ (reference sequence). Losses at the gene ends were 2 bases for V and 4 bases for J; bases not matched to a gene: 4. The CDR3 DNA reads TGTGCCAGCAGCTTACAGGGGACTAGCGGGAGTTACAATGAGCAGTTCTTC. This sequence encodes CASSLQGTSGSYNEQFF.

As concerns this clonotype: A much more abundant neighbour one base away suggests this may be a read error. The chain combines TRBV11-2 with TRBJ2-7, with no clear D. V was cut by 6 bases and J by 0 bases, with 9 bases left in between. The CDR3 has 13 residues. Germline assignment: CDR1 SGHAT and CDR2 FQNNGV. CDR3 residues: CASSYPGSYEQYF. CDR3 in DNA: TGTGCCAGCAGTTACCCAGGCTCCTACGAGCAGTACTTC.

This clonotype was observed many times. The rearrangement links TRBV4-3 to TRBJ2-7; D perhaps matches TRBD2 (6 bases). V was pared by 0 bases and J by 5 bases, with 17 bases between. The CDR3 is 16 amino acids. Germline lookup yields CDR1 LGHNA and CDR2 YSLEER. DNA of the CDR3: TGCGCCAGCAGCCAAGATATGCCAGGGAGGACTAACGAGCAGTACTTC. Its translation: CASSQDMPGRTNEQYF.

V is TRBV7-8 and J is TRBJ2-4; TRBD2 matches at 13 bases. This CDR3 has 17 amino acids. V shed 5 bases, J shed 8 bases, and the junction held 12 bases outside the gene matches. The germline gives CDR1 SGHVS, CDR2 FQNEAQ. Written as DNA, the CDR3 is TGTGCCAGCAGCCTTCTCGGACTAGCGGGAGTTAAGGACATTCAGTACTTC. Translating it yields CASSLLGLAGVKDIQYF. Based on the CDR3 plus reference TRBV7-8 and TRBJ2-4, the full variable domain is GAGVSQSPRYKVAKRGQDVALRCDPISGHVSLFWYQQALGQGPEFLTYFQNEAQLDKSGLPSDRFFAERPEGSVSTLKIQRTQQEDSAVYLCASSLLGLAGVKDIQYFGAGTRLSVL.

This clonotype showed up just once. The genes are TRBV27 and TRBJ2-1; 8 positions agree with TRBD2. This CDR3 is built from 16 residues. CDR1 is MNHEY, CDR2 SMNVEV, per germline (reference sequence). The J segment lost 4 bases and the V segment lost 4 bases, leaving 9 bases of the junction unmatched. The CDR3: CASSSLREGPYNEQFF. The CDR3 DNA follows: TGTGCCAGCAGTTCCTTACGGGAGGGTCCGTACAATGAGCAGTTCTTC.

This clonotype has a handful of counts. The V and J genes are TRBV12-3 or TRBV12-4 and TRBJ1-2, with 8 bases identical to TRBD1. V shed 5 bases, J shed 6 bases, and the junction held 5 bases outside the gene matches. The CDR3 sequence is 13 residues long. The CDR3 here is CASSQTGADGYTF. The CDR3 DNA reads TGTGCCAGCAGTCAGACAGGGGCGGATGGCTACACCTTC.

This clonotype showed up many times. The chain combines TRBV7-9 with TRBJ2-5; D is uncertain. Germline V gene sequence: CDR1 SEHNR, CDR2 FQNEAQ (reference sequence). V dropped 3 bases and J dropped 5 bases, with 4 bases sitting between them. The CDR3 has 11 residues. The CDR3 protein is CASSFDETQYF. The DNA of the CDR3 is TGTGCCAGCAGCTTCGATGAGACCCAGTACTTC.

This clonotype appeared a few times. The chain has TRBV7-9 and TRBJ2-5; tentative D call: TRBD2 (6 bases). The CDR3 spans 14 residues. Trimming removed 6 bases at V and 4 bases at J, with 15 bases between. Germline lookup yields CDR1 SEHNR and CDR2 FQNEAQ (reference sequence). CDR3 protein: CASSPPAGRETQYF. The CDR3 DNA sequence: TGTGCCAGCAGTCCCCCCGCGGGGCGAGAGACCCAGTACTTC. Filled out from reference TRBV7-9 and TRBJ2-5, the complete variable domain reads DTGVSQNPRHKITKRGQNVTFRCDPISEHNRLYWYRQTLGQGPEFLTYFQNEAQLEKSRLLSDRFSAERPKGSFSTLEIQRTEQGDSAMYLCASSPPAGRETQYFGPGTRLLVL.

This clonotype has at least ten counts. J is TRBJ2-2 and V is TRBV7-9; D is uncertain. Germline CDR1 SEHNR, CDR2 FQNEAQ (reference sequence). V was pared by 1 base and J by 7 bases, with 4 bases between. There are 12 residues in the CDR3. The CDR3 loop reads CASSLVDGELFF. Written as DNA, the CDR3 is TGTGCCAGCAGCTTAGTCGACGGGGAGCTGTTTTTT.

This chain joins TRBV21-1 and TRBJ2-1. TRBV21-1 is listed as a pseudogene. This CDR3 is built from 13 residues. The DNA of the CDR3 is TGTGCCACCATCCTTCGCTCCTACAATGAGCAGTTCTTC. Translating it yields CATILRSYNEQFF.

This clonotype came up a few times. This chain connects TRBV6-4 to TRBJ2-3, with 8 nucleotides matching TRBD2. The CDR3 has 16 residues. The trim removed 5 bases at V and 0 bases at J, leaving 7 bases unmatched. Germline values: CDR1 MRHNA, CDR2 SNTAGT. The DNA for the CDR3 is TGTGCCAGCAGTCCAATAGCGGGGCCCAGCACAGATACGCAGTATTTT. It translates to CASSPIAGPSTDTQYF.

The chain has TRBV28 and TRBJ1-1; tentative D call: TRBD1 (5 bases). V dropped 2 bases and J dropped 3 bases, with 10 bases sitting between them. The CDR3 is 14 residues long. Germline CDR1 is MDHEN and CDR2 is SYDVKM. Written as DNA, the CDR3 is TGTGCCAGCAGTTTACGTGCGGGGGACACTGAAGCTTTCTTT. Its protein is CASSLRAGDTEAFF.

This clonotype was counted many times. This chain uses TRBV9 with TRBJ2-6; no definite D call. V gave up 1 base and J gave up 0 bases, with 14 bases separating them. The CDR3 contains 18 residues. Germline V CDR1 and CDR2: SGDLS, YYNGEE. CDR3 coding DNA: TGTGCCAGCAGCGTATATGAGGTGGAGATCTCTGGGGCCAACGTCCTGACTTTC. The encoded protein is CASSVYEVEISGANVLTF. The variable domain in full, with the rest retrieved from reference TRBV9 and TRBJ2-6, is DSGVTQTPKHLITATGQRVTLRCSPRSGDLSVYWYQQSLDQGLQFLIQYYNGEERAKGNILERFSAQQFPDLHSELNLSSLELGDSALYFCASSVYEVEISGANVLTFGAGSRLTVL.

This chain links TRBV27 with TRBJ2-7, with 8 nucleotides matching TRBD2. This CDR3 has 14 residues. J was trimmed by 3 bases and V by 6 bases; bases with no gene match: 7. CDR1 and CDR2 from the germline V gene are MNHEY and SMNVEV (reference sequence). CDR3 residues: CASSERERIYEQYF. CDR3 nucleotides: TGTGCCAGCAGCGAGCGGGAGAGGATCTACGAGCAGTACTTC.

This clonotype was detected only a few times. The rearrangement joins TRBV2 to TRBJ2-1; D may be TRBD1 (5 bases). In germline, CDR1 is SNHLY, CDR2 FYNNEI. This CDR3 has 11 amino acids. Trimming took off 6 bases at V and 9 bases at J, with 9 bases between the two ends. CDR3 loop: CASRGRGEQFF. The CDR3 region has the DNA TGTGCCAGCAGGGGGCGAGGTGAGCAGTTCTTC.

This clonotype appeared many times. The chain recombines TRBV7-9 with TRBJ2-3; 8 bases match TRBD1. CDR1 SEHNR and CDR2 FQNEAQ come from the germline V gene (reference sequence). With 1 base clipped from V and 4 bases from J, the junction kept 4 bases outside the gene matches. CDR3 length: 15 amino acids. CDR3 coding DNA: TGTGCCAGCAGCTTAGTGGAACAGGGGGCAGATACGCAGTATTTT. Protein sequence: CASSLVEQGADTQYF.

The V call is TRBV11-3, the J call TRBJ2-2; tentative D call: TRBD2 (5 bases). V was pared by 6 bases and J by 5 bases, with 13 bases between. The CDR3 loop spans 14 amino acids. CDR1 and CDR2 (germline): SGHNT, YENEEA. CDR3 amino acids: CASSGRTGTGELFF. CDR3 sequence (DNA): TGTGCCAGCAGTGGACGGACGGGAACCGGGGAGCTGTTTTTT.

The chain uses TRBV4-3 and TRBJ2-7; D possibly uses TRBD1 or TRBD2 (6 bases each). The length of the CDR3 is 14 residues. Per germline, CDR1 LGHNA and CDR2 YSLEER. Trimming shortened V by 4 bases and J by 2 bases, and 12 bases separated the two germline ends. The chain's CDR3 is CASSPDRGPYEQYF. In DNA, the CDR3 is TGCGCCAGCAGCCCCGACCGGGGGCCCTACGAGCAGTACTTC.

This clonotype was seen a few times. The chain links TRBV5-1 to TRBJ2-7; D is ambiguous. Per the germline V gene, CDR1 is SGHRS and CDR2 is YFSETQ. Trimming removed 0 bases at V and 4 bases at J, with 8 bases between. CDR3 length equals 13 residues. The CDR3 sequence: CASSLDFQYEQYF. The CDR3 bases are TGCGCCAGCAGCTTGGATTTCCAATACGAGCAGTACTTC.

This clonotype was seen at least ten times. This chain links TRBV5-4 with TRBJ1-2; unclear D gene. CDR3 length: 12 amino acids. V was clipped by 4 bases and J by 2 bases, with 6 bases between them. Germline V gene lookup returns CDR1 SGHNT and CDR2 YYREEE (reference sequence). In DNA form, the CDR3 reads TGTGCCAGCAGCGATGAAAACTATGGCTACACCTTC. This encodes CASSDENYGYTF.

This clonotype was seen a few times. The chain employs TRBV10-3 and TRBJ1-2; 9 positions agree with TRBD1. J was trimmed by 3 bases and V by 0 bases; bases with no gene match: 2. Looked up from germline, CDR1 is ENHRY and CDR2 is SYGVKD. The CDR3 has 15 amino acids. CDR3 DNA: TGTGCCATCAGTGAGTCCGGGACAGGGTACTATGGCTACACCTTC. This gives the protein CAISESGTGYYGYTF.

The rearrangement uses TRBV4-1 and TRBJ2-7, with 7 nucleotides matching TRBD2. The CDR3 has 14 amino acids. The germline V gene has CDR1 MGHRA and CDR2 YSYEKL. With V trimmed by 4 bases and J by 4 bases, 7 bases remained unmatched. The CDR3 loop reads CASSPTWEGYEQYF. The DNA for the CDR3 is TGCGCCAGCAGCCCCACCTGGGAGGGGTACGAGCAGTACTTC.

There are many counts of this clonotype. This sequence joins TRBV3-1 and TRBJ2-7; D is uncertain. Germline values: CDR1 LGHDT, CDR2 YNNKEL (reference sequence). This CDR3 spans 12 amino acids. V lost 0 bases, J lost 1 base, and 1 base lay in between. CDR3 loop: CASSQESYEQYF. CDR3 nucleotides: TGTGCCAGCAGCCAAGAGTCCTACGAGCAGTACTTC.